One sample yielded the 19 T cell receptor beta chains listed below, sequenced in a study of blood T cells in healthy people across ages. The use of a sample-barcoded 5' primer and a J-beta primer mix characterized a second PCR of about 6 to 11 cycles. Each CDR3 protein is one row after TCRdb ran MiXCR on the 5' RACE reads. Found here are more than 450,000 distinct CDR3 sequences, about 28% of them singletons; the top ten hold roughly 3.5%. These data also formed part of another study, on T cells of mothers and their children.

The sample comprised blood. These receptor sequences come from a boy younger than 10 in good health.

This chain uses TRBV20-1 with TRBJ2-7; D is tentatively TRBD1 or TRBD2 (6 bases each). The CDR3 sequence is 12 residues long. The germline V gene encodes CDR1 DFQATT and CDR2 SNEGSKA (reference sequence). V was cut by 7 bases and J by 2 bases, with 12 bases left in between. CDR3 bases: TGCAGTGTCAAGGAGGGGGCCTACGAGCAGTACTTC. Translating gives CSVKEGAYEQYF.

This clonotype has more than one count but fewer than ten. The rearrangement uses TRBV20-1 and TRBJ2-1; no firm D call. The CDR3 runs 12 residues. CDR1 and CDR2 from the germline V gene are DFQATT and SNEGSKA (reference sequence). DNA for the CDR3: TGCGGTGGCCTAGTTTCCTACAATGAGCAGTTCTTC. Amino acids: CGGLVSYNEQFF.

This clonotype was counted between two and nine times. The V gene is TRBV10-1, the J gene TRBJ2-7; TRBD1 aligns across 9 bases. The length of the CDR3 is 13 residues. V was pared by 3 bases and J by 5 bases, with 2 bases of the junction left unmatched. CDR1 is WNHNN, CDR2 SYGVQD, per germline (reference sequence). This CDR3 reads CASSEGTGNEQYF. Here the CDR3 DNA reads TGCGCCAGCAGTGAAGGGACAGGGAACGAGCAGTACTTC.

This clonotype showed up just a few times. This rearrangement joins TRBV5-1 to TRBJ1-1; D is uncertain. This CDR3 has 13 amino acids. Germline CDR1 is SGHRS and CDR2 is YFSETQ. The V gene lost 0 bases and the J gene lost 10 bases, with 13 bases spanning the gap. The CDR3 DNA follows: TGCGCCAGCAGCTTGGTGGCTTTGGAGGGAGCTTTCTTT. Translating gives CASSLVALEGAFF.

This clonotype was seen a few times. V usage is TRBV12-3 or TRBV12-4 and J usage is TRBJ2-1; 9 nucleotides align to TRBD2. Losses at the gene ends were 7 bases for V and 2 bases for J; bases not matched to a gene: 6. The CDR3 covers 15 residues. CDR3 DNA sequence: TGTGCCAGCACCCCGGGACTAGCTACCTACAATGAGCAGTTCTTC. Its translation: CASTPGLATYNEQFF.

In its sample, this clonotype was seen a few times. The genes are TRBV30 and TRBJ2-5; TRBD1 matches at 9 bases. This CDR3 contains 14 residues. Trimming took 3 bases from V and 5 from J; bases not matched to a gene: 7. Germline CDR1 GTSNPN, CDR2 SVGIG (reference sequence). CDR3 sequence reads: CAWSGGQGRETQYF. The CDR3 DNA reads TGTGCCTGGAGCGGGGGACAGGGAAGGGAGACCCAGTACTTC.

This clonotype was recorded a few times. CDR3 amino acids: CASSQLLSGGASYNEQFF. For the CDR3, the DNA is TGTGCCAGCAGCCAACTCCTTAGCGGGGGGGCCTCCTACAATGAGCAGTTCTTC. The J gene is TRBJ2-1, the V gene TRBV3-1; 11 bases agree with TRBD2. CDR1 and CDR2 (germline): LGHDT, YNNKEL (reference sequence). The CDR3 totals 18 residues. V lost 2 bases, J lost 0 bases, and 6 bases stayed unmatched.

A few counts support this clonotype. The chain's CDR3 is CASSPVPGWEKLFF. DNA of the CDR3: TGTGCCAGCAGCCCCGTACCAGGGTGGGAAAAACTGTTTTTT. The chain has TRBV7-8 and TRBJ1-4; tentatively, D is TRBD1 (5 bases). The CDR3 contains 14 residues. The V end lost 5 bases, the J end lost 8 bases, and 15 bases lay between the germline ends. The germline V gene has CDR1 SGHVS and CDR2 FQNEAQ.

The chain links TRBV27 to TRBJ2-4; 8 nucleotides agree with TRBD1. The V gene's germline CDR1 is MNHEY and CDR2 SMNVEV (reference sequence). The V segment lost 8 bases and the J segment 11 bases; nucleotides outside the gene matches: 14. This CDR3 region has 14 residues. The DNA of the CDR3 is TGTGCCAGCGCTCTAACGGACAGGGTAGGAGTTCAGTACTTC. Translating it yields CASALTDRVGVQYF.

This clonotype was detected only a few times. The V gene is TRBV30, the J gene TRBJ1-4, with D uncertain. V was shortened by 2 bases and J by 5 bases, with 9 bases between the two germline ends. The CDR3 runs 13 residues. The V gene's germline CDR1 is GTSNPN and CDR2 SVGIG (reference sequence). The DNA of the CDR3 is TGTGCCTGGAGTCCGGGCAACAATGAAAAACTGTTTTTT. The encoded protein is CAWSPGNNEKLFF.

The V call is TRBV25-1, the J call TRBJ1-5; D might be TRBD1 (5 bases). Germline loops: CDR1 MGHDK, CDR2 SYGVNS. Trimming shortened V by 3 bases and J by 0 bases, and 9 bases separated the two germline ends. The CDR3 extends over 15 amino acids. CDR3 protein: CASSDQGDSNQPQHF. CDR3 sequence (DNA): TGTGCCAGCAGTGATCAGGGCGATAGCAATCAGCCCCAGCATTTT.

This clonotype was picked up a small number of times. The rearrangement links TRBV11-2 to TRBJ2-5, with D hard to call. The V gene lost 2 bases and the J gene lost 4 bases, with 20 bases spanning the gap. There are 17 residues in the CDR3. Germline CDR1 reads SGHAT; CDR2 reads FQNNGV. CDR3 nucleotide sequence: TGTGCCAGCAGCTTATTACAAGGAATAGAGTCGGGAGAGACCCAGTACTTC. Protein: CASSLLQGIESGETQYF.

The chain recombines TRBV9 with TRBJ2-1; D is possibly TRBD1 (5 bases). Trimming pared 0 bases from V and 0 bases from J, leaving 13 bases between. Germline V gene sequence: CDR1 SGDLS, CDR2 YYNGEE. This CDR3 has 17 amino acids. The CDR3 sequence: CASSVVARDSSYNEQFF. CDR3 nucleotide sequence: TGTGCCAGCAGCGTAGTCGCTCGCGACAGCTCCTACAATGAGCAGTTCTTC.

This rearrangement joins TRBV24-1 to TRBJ2-5; D remains ambiguous. Trimming took off 5 bases at V and 4 bases at J, with 16 bases between the two ends. This CDR3 has 15 amino acids. Germline CDR1 and CDR2: KGHDR and SFDVKD. CDR3 sequence reads: CATSGARLGPETQYF. The CDR3 DNA reads as TGTGCCACCAGTGGTGCCCGATTGGGTCCAGAGACCCAGTACTTC.

V usage is TRBV12-3 or TRBV12-4 and J usage is TRBJ1-2, with D maybe TRBD1 (5 bases). CDR3 length equals 15 residues. The V and J ends lost 7 bases and 8 bases respectively, with 23 bases between them. The CDR3 spells CASNFLGTGFEGYTF. DNA for the CDR3: TGTGCCAGCAACTTCCTAGGGACGGGGTTCGAAGGCTACACCTTC.

This rearrangement joins TRBV30 to TRBJ2-2, with D unresolved. V lost 4 bases and J 1 base, leaving 4 bases between the germline ends. Per the germline V gene, CDR1 is GTSNPN and CDR2 is SVGIG (reference sequence). The CDR3 totals 12 residues. As DNA, the CDR3 is TGTGCCTGGAAGGGGAACACCGGGGAGCTGTTTTTT. It codes for CAWKGNTGELFF.

The V call is TRBV6-2 or TRBV6-3, the J call TRBJ2-3; TRBD1 matches 8 bases. Germline CDR1 MNHEY, CDR2 SVGEGT. Trimming at V came to 5 bases and at J to 3 bases, leaving 4 bases not matched to a gene. CDR3 length equals 14 residues. CDR3 protein: CASSKDRETDTQYF. The CDR3 DNA sequence: TGTGCCAGCAGTAAGGACAGGGAGACAGATACGCAGTATTTT.

The CDR3 bases are TGTGCCAGCAGCTTGTTCCGGGGGCGCTTCTACAATGAGCAGTTCTTC. This translates into CASSLFRGRFYNEQFF. This chain links TRBV7-2 with TRBJ2-1; TRBD1 or TRBD2 may be the D gene (6 bases each). With 3 bases removed from V and 3 bases from J, the gap between germline ends came to 15 bases. Germline V CDR1 and CDR2: SGHTA, FQGNSA. The length of the CDR3 is 16 residues.

The rearrangement joins TRBV29-1 to TRBJ2-1; D call uncertain. This CDR3 region has 10 residues. V dropped 5 bases and J dropped 8 bases, with 7 bases sitting between them. Per germline, CDR1 SQVTM and CDR2 ANQGSEA. CDR3 nucleotide sequence: TGCAGCGTTTGGAAGGATGAGCAGTTCTTC. This translates into CSVWKDEQFF.